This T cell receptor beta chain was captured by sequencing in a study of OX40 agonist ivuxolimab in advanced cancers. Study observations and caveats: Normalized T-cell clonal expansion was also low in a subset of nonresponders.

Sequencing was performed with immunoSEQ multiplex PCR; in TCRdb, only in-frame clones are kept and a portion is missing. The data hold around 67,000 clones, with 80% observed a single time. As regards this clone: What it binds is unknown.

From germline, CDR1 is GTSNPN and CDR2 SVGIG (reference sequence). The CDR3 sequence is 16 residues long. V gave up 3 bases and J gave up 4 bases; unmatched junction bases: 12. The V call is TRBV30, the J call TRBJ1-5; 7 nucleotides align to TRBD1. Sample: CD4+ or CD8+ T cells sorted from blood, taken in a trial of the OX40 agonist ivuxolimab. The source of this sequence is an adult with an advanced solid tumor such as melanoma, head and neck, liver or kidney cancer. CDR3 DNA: TGTGCCTGGAGATCCCCCGGACAGGCGCGAAATCAGCCCCAGCATTTT. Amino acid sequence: CAWRSPGQARNQPQHF.